This TCR beta chain was captured by sequencing in a study of vaccination and CD4 T cells after COVID-19. Across the whole study: Vaccination of participants consisted of two doses of either BNT162b2 or mRNA-1273 vaccine. Between diagnosis and the drawing of post-COVID samples lay a median roughly 100 days (range 35 to 161). Cells were stimulated with overlapping spike peptides from SARS-CoV-2, HCoV-NL63, HCoV-OC43 and HCoV-229E.

Scientists ran DNA taken from cultured CD4+ T cells through the Oncomine TCR Beta short-read assay for sequencing. TCRdb reanalysed the PCR reads using MiXCR and keeps one entry per CDR3 protein. Found here are about 21,000 distinct CDR3 sequences, roughly two fifths of them singletons; the top ten hold over 4%. Trimming cost V 3 bases and J 4 bases, with 10 bases left between them. The CDR3 has 13 amino acids. Germline V gene sequence: CDR1 SGHTA, CDR2 FQGNSA. As for this clonotype: As yet, its antigen is unknown.

Documented treatment: approximately 11-day PBMC culture with coronavirus spike peptide pools or control peptides (ViraFEST assay). Positive SARS-CoV-2 PCR tests in convalescent patients dated from March to December 2020, pre-Alpha, Beta and Delta. This chain joins TRBV7-2 and TRBJ2-7; D is undetermined. This TCR was sampled from a human donor who had recovered from COVID-19. Sequenced here: CD4+ T cells from blood, cultured in vitro, sampled before SARS-CoV-2 vaccination. CDR3 sequence: CASSLNRDYEQYF. The CDR3 nucleotides read TGTGCCAGCAGCTTGAACAGAGATTACGAGCAGTACTTC. The full variable domain, with the rest looked up from reference TRBV7-2 and TRBJ2-7, is GAGVSQSPSNKVTEKGKDVELRCDPISGHTALYWYRQSLGQGLEFLIYFQGNSAPDKSGLPSDRFSAERTGGSVSTLTIQRTQQEDSAVYLCASSLNRDYEQYFGPGTRLTVT.